This TCR beta chain comes out of a study of T cells in Graves' hyperthyroidism and ophthalmopathy (dated by TCRdb to about 2019). The study in broad terms: Peripheral blood was sampled at the time of initial diagnosis, prior to any treatment. To identify distinguishing TCR V-J signatures, a discovery cohort of about 100 patients was used, comprising fewer than 45 with Graves' ophthalmopathy and some 60 with stable Graves' hyperthyroidism. Whether ophthalmopathy could be predicted prospectively was tested in an independent validation cohort made up of under 20 hyperthyroidism patients plus 17 patients who later progressed to ophthalmopathy. For training and testing, the approximately 92 patients in the discovery cohort were randomly divided in a 7:3 ratio. The study also compared thyroid tissue and blood T-cell repertoires from about six Graves' hyperthyroidism patients. After sampling, hyperthyroidism patients received methimazole starting at 30 mg daily, and ophthalmopathy patients received high-dose intravenous methylprednisolone. The paper describes TCR Vbeta CDR3 sequencing of around 140 peripheral blood samples, made up of around 41 ophthalmopathy patients, some 80 hyperthyroidism patients and 17 progressor patients. Overall results and qualifications from the work: During validation, the model predicted progression to ophthalmopathy a median of approximately 6.5 months ahead of onset, with roughly 65% sensitivity and 72% to 80% specificity. Blood samples also contained most of the expanded thyroid clonotypes (frequency above 0.001), which suggests that blood repertoires may reflect thyroid immune responses. A 13 V-J signature model separated ophthalmopathy from stable hyperthyroidism, with approximately 86% sensitivity and 81.08% specificity in cross-validation and 80%/75% in testing. No statistical method was used to fix the sample size in advance, and group allocation was not hidden from the investigators.

Graves' hyperthyroidism was defined as stable when no progression to ophthalmopathy occurred over 18 months of follow-up. Hyperthyroidism patients were newly diagnosed, had a disease duration of under 2 months, and were aged 18 to 65 years. The study excluded patients with uncontrolled infections, other autoimmune diseases, pregnancy or lactation. Diagnoses were based on clinical symptoms, serum thyroxine and TRAb, thyroid ultrasound and orbital computed tomography. Ficoll-Paque density gradient centrifugation was used to isolate PBMCs from 8.5 to 10 ml of fresh peripheral blood. Total RNA was extracted using Trizol reagent, and RNA quality was assessed on an Agilent 2100 Bioanalyzer. Amplification of TCR beta CDR3 regions was carried out from RNA transcripts. The TCR CDR3 was subjected to a first round of RT-PCR using the HTBI primer set and the Qiagen OneStep RT-PCR kit. The libraries were constructed in a second round of multiplex PCR and then size-selected and purified. Libraries were sequenced paired-end with 100 bp reads on an Illumina HiSeq2000. Concerning the study's data processing: SOAPnuke was used to process the raw data, throwing out any read that contained adapters or uncalled bases, had a mean Phred below 15, or lacked an exact constant-primer or identifier match. High-quality paired reads were merged using COPE v1.2.5, and each unique nucleotide sequence was defined as a clonotype. MiTCR v1.1 was used to align clonotypes to the IMGT TRBV, TRBD and TRBJ reference segments. The analysis included only V-J combinations with a frequency above 0.0001, which together covered 99% to 99.2% of the repertoires. A TCS score was defined as the ratio between F50 (clonal expansion) and ExV (chaos), using BLOSUM62-based TCRdist between CDR3 peptides within each V-J. Welch's t-statistics and random forest reduced 514 V-J features to 10 to 15, which were used in a naive Bayes classifier (R e1071). The Morisita-Horn index was used to measure how similar the thyroid and blood repertoires were. TCRdb itself trimmed the public reads at Q25 with fastp, ran MiXCR and retained productive beta chains. A single entry per CDR3 protein holds the most common genes and DNA from its merged rows. V and J calls and clone size were set by TCRdb, not the authors. Counted in this sample were about 680,000 distinct CDR3 sequences; just over 35% of them appeared once. Clones ranked in the top ten supply around 30% of the sample.

Trimming takes 7 bases from V and 2 bases from J, and the germline ends sit 12 bases apart. CDR1 and CDR2 (DFQATT, SNEGSKA) derive from the germline V gene (reference sequence). Including cysteine and phenylalanine, the CDR3 has 12 amino acids. Only the CDR3 DNA is retained, 36 bases long and in frame from the first base. This clonotype showed up many times. The antigen this receptor binds is unknown. No base-level quality is on record; no much larger clone is a single base apart. The specimen was blood. In this chain, TRBV20-1 is recombined with TRBJ2-7; tentative D gene TRBD1, with 5 bases matching. The sequence came from a woman between 40 and 55 years old with Graves' hyperthyroidism. This receptor has the CDR3 CSVSTATYEQYF. The DNA sequence reads TGCAGTGTTTCGACAGCAACCTACGAGCAGTACTTC.